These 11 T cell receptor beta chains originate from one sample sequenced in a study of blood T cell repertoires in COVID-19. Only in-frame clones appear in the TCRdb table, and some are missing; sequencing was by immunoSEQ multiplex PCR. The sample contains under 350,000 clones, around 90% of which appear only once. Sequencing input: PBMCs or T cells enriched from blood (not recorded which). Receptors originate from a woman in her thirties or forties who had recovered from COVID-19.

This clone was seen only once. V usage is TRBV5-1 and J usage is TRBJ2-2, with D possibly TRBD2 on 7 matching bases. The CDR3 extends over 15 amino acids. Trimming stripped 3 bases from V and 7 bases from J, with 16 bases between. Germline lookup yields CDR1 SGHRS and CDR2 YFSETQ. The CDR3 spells CASSSGGGSGGELFF. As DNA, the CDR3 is TGCGCCAGCAGCTCGGGGGGCGGGTCCGGCGGGGAGCTGTTTTTT.

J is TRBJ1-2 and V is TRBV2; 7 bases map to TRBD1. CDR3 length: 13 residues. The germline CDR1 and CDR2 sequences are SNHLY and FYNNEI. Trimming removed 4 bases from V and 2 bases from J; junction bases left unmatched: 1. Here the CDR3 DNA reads TGTGCCAGCAGTGCGGACAGGAACTATGGCTACACCTTC. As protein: CASSADRNYGYTF.

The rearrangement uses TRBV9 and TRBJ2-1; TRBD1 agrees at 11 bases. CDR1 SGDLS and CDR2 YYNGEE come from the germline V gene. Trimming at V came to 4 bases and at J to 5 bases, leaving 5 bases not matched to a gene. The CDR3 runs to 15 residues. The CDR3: CASSPRDRGNNEQFF. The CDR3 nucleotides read TGTGCCAGCAGCCCCCGGGACAGGGGGAACAATGAGCAGTTCTTC.

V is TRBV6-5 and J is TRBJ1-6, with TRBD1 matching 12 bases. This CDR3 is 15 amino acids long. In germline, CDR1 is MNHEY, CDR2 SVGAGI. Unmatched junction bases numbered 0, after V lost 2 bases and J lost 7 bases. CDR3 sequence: CASSYGTGGNSPLHF. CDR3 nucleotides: TGTGCCAGCAGTTACGGGACAGGGGGCAATTCACCCCTCCACTTT.

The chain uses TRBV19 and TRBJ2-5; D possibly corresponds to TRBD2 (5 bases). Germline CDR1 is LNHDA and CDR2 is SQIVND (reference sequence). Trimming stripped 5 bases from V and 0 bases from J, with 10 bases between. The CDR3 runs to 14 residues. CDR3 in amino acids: CASSPAGNQETQYF. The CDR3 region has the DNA TGTGCCAGTAGTCCCGCCGGGAACCAAGAGACCCAGTACTTC.

The DNA of the CDR3 is TGTGCCAGCAATAGGCCAGGGGGCTCGTACGAGCAGTACTTC. Its translation: CASNRPGGSYEQYF. The chain couples TRBV6-5 to TRBJ2-7; 8 nucleotides match TRBD1. After removal of 7 bases from V and 4 bases from J, the junction contained 9 bases not matched to a gene. This CDR3 comprises 14 residues. Germline CDR1 MNHEY, CDR2 SVGAGI.

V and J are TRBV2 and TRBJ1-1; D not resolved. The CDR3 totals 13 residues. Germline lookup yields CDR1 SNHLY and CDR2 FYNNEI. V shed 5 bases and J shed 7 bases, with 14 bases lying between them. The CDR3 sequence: CASSLTPRGEAFF. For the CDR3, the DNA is TGTGCCAGCAGTTTGACTCCCCGAGGTGAAGCTTTCTTT.

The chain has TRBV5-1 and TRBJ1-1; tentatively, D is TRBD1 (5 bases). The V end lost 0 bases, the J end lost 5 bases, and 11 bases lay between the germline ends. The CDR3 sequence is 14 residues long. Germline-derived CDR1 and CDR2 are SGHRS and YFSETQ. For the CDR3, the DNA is TGCGCCAGCAGCTTGGCCAACGGGGGAACTGAAGCTTTCTTT. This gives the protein CASSLANGGTEAFF. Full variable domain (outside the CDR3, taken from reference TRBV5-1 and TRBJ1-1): KAGVTQTPRYLIKTRGQQVTLSCSPISGHRSVSWYQQTPGQGLQFLFEYFSETQRNKGNFPGRFSGRQFSNSRSEMNVSTLELGDSALYLCASSLANGGTEAFFGQGTRLTVV.

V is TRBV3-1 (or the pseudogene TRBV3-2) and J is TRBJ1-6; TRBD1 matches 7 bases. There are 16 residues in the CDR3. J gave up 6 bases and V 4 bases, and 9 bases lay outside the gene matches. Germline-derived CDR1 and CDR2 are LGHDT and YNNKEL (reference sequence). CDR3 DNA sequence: TGTGCCAGCAGCCTGGGACAGACCCAATTTAATTCACCCCTCCACTTT. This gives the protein CASSLGQTQFNSPLHF.

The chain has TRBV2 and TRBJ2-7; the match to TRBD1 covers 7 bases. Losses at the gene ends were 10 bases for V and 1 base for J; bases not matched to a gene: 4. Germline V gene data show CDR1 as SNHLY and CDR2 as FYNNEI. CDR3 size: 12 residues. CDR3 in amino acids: CATRDRSYEQYF. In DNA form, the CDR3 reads TGTGCCACCAGGGACAGATCCTACGAGCAGTACTTC.

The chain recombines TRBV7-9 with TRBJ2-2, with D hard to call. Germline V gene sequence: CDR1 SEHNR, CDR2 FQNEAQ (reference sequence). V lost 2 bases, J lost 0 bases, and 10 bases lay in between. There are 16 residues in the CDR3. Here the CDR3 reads CASSLYGTTNTGELFF. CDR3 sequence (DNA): TGTGCCAGCAGCTTATACGGAACTACGAACACCGGGGAGCTGTTTTTT.